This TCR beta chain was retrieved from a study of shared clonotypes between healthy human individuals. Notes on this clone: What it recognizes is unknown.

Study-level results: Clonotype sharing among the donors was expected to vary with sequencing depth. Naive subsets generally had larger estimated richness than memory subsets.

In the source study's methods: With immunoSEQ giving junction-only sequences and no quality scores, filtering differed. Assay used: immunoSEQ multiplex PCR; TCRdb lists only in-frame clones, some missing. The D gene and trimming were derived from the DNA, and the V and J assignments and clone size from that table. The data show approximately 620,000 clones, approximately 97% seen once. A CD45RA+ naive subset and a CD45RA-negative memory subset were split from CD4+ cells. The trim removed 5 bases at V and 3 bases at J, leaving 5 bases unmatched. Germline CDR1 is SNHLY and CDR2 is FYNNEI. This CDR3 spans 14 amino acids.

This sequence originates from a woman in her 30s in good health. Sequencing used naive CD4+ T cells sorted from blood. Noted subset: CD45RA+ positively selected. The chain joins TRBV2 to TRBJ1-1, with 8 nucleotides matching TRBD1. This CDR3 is CASSLQGGDTEAFF. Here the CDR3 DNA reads TGTGCCAGCAGTCTACAGGGGGGGGACACTGAAGCTTTCTTT.